This T cell receptor beta chain was obtained from a study of shared clonotypes between healthy human individuals. The CDR3 runs 15 residues. Trimming shortened V by 5 bases and J by 2 bases, and 15 bases separated the two germline ends. Germline V gene lookup returns CDR1 SNHLY and CDR2 FYNNEI. Profiled with immunoSEQ multiplex PCR; TCRdb holds only in-frame clones, not every one. The sample shows about 2.4 million clones, 90% to 95% of them seen only once. The source of this sequence is a young man in good health. Sequenced material: naive CD4+ T cells sorted from blood. Noted subset: CD45RA+ positively selected. The chain links TRBV2 to TRBJ2-5; D unresolved. CDR3 sequence reads: CASSPSLSLQETQYF. In nucleotides, the CDR3 is TGTGCCAGCAGTCCCTCATTGAGCTTGCAAGAGACCCAGTACTTC. The whole variable domain, remainder taken from reference TRBV2 and TRBJ2-5, is EPEVTQTPSHQVTQMGQEVILRCVPISNHLYFYWYRQILGQKVEFLVSFYNNEISEKSEIFDDQFSVERPDGSNFTLKIRSTKLEDSAMYFCASSPSLSLQETQYFGPGTRLLVL.